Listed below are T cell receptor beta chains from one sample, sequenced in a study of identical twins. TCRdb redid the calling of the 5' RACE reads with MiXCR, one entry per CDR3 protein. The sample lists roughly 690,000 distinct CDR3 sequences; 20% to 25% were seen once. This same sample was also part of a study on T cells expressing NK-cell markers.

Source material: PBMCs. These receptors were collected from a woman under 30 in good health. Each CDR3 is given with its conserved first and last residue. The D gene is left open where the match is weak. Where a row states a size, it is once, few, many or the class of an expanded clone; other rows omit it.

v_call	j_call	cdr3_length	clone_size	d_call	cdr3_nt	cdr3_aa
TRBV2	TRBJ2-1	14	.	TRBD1	TGTGCCAGCAATGCCCGGGACAGGGCCGGTGAGCAGTTCTTC	CASNARDRAGEQFF
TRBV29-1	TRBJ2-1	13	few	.	TGCAGCGTTGACGGCGGGCAGGCCAATGAGCAGTTCTTC	CSVDGGQANEQFF
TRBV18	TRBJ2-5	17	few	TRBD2	TGTGCCAGCTCACGGGGAAACAGGAGACTAGCCCAAGAGACCCAGTACTTC	CASSRGNRRLAQETQYF
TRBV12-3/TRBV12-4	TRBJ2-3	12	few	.	TGTGCCAGCAGTATTAATGTAGATACGCAGTATTTT	CASSINVDTQYF
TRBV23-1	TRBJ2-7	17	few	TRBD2	TGCGCCAGCAGTCAATCTCTCTTGGCGGGAGCCCTCTACGAGCAGTACTTC	CASSQSLLAGALYEQYF
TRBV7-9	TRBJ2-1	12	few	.	TGTGCCAGCAGCGCCCGTGTTAGGGAGCAGTTCTTC	CASSARVREQFF
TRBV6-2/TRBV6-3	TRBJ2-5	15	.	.	TGTGCCAGCAGCTTCTCTGCGCCGGGGAGCGGGACCCAGTACTTC	CASSFSAPGSGTQYF
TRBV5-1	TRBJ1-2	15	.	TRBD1	TGCGCCAGCAGCTCCACACAGGGGCAAGCCTATGGCTACACCTTC	CASSSTQGQAYGYTF
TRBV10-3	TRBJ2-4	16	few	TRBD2	TGTGCCATCAGTGAGTCGAGAGGGGCGGGGGAAAACATTCAGTACTTC	CAISESRGAGENIQYF
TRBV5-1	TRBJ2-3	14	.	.	TGCGCCAGCAGCTTTCCGGACGCAACAGATACGCAGTATTTT	CASSFPDATDTQYF
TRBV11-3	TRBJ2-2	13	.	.	TGTGCCAGCAGCTCTAATCGGCGCGGGGAGCTGTTTTTT	CASSSNRRGELFF
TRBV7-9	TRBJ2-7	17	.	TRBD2	TGTGCCAGCAGCCCTAGGAAGACTAGCGGGAGGAGATACGAGCAGTACTTC	CASSPRKTSGRRYEQYF
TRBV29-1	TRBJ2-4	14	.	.	TGCAGCGCAGGGCCCTCTGGAGCCAAAAACATTCAGTACTTC	CSAGPSGAKNIQYF
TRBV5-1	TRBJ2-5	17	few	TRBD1	TGCGCCAGCAGCTTGGGAAGTGGACAGGGTAGCCAAGAGACCCAGTACTTC	CASSLGSGQGSQETQYF
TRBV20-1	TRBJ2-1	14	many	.	TGCAGTGCTACCATCGGGGCAGACTACAATGAGCAGTTCTTC	CSATIGADYNEQFF
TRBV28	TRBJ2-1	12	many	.	TGTGCCAGCAGCCTTGATCGCTCGGAGCAGTTCTTC	CASSLDRSEQFF
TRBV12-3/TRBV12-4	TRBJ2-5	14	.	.	TGTGCCAGCAGTTTTCTCAGGGCGTCAGAGACCCAGTACTTC	CASSFLRASETQYF
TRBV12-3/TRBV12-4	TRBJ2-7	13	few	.	TGTGCCAGCAGTTTTGGGCAGTACTACGAGCAGTACTTC	CASSFGQYYEQYF
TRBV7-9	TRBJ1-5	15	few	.	TGTGCCAGCAGCCGAGGGCGGGAGATTGGGCAGCCCCAGCATTTT	CASSRGREIGQPQHF
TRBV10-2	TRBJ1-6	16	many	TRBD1	TGCGCCAGCAGTGAGCAGGGGGCGCCGAGTAATTCACCCCTCCACTTT	CASSEQGAPSNSPLHF
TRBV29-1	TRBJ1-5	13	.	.	TGCAGCGCTCGGGGGGGGAGCAATCAGCCCCAGCATTTT	CSARGGSNQPQHF
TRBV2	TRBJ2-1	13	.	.	TGTGCCAGCAGCTCCGTGGGCTACAATGAGCAGTTCTTC	CASSSVGYNEQFF
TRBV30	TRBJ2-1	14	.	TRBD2	TGTGCCTGGAGTGCAATAGCGGGAGACGATGAGCAGTTCTTC	CAWSAIAGDDEQFF
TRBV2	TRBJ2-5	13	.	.	TGTGCCAGCAGCGGAGACTCTATCGAGACCCAGTACTTC	CASSGDSIETQYF
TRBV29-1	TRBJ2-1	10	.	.	TGCAGCGTTGGGGTGGACGAGCAGTTCTTC	CSVGVDEQFF
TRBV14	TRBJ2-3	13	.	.	TGTGCCAGCAGCCAAGTTTCTCGCGATACGCAGTATTTT	CASSQVSRDTQYF
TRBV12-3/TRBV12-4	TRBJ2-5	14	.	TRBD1	TGTGCCAGCAGCCTGCAGGGGGTTGAGGGGACCCAGTACTTC	CASSLQGVEGTQYF
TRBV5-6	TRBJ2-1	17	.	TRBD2	TGTGCCAGTAGCTTGTATAGCGGGAGGAGCGCCTACAATGAGCAGTTCTTC	CASSLYSGRSAYNEQFF
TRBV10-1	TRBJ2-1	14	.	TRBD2	TGCGCCAGCAGTGAGGGAAGCGGGGGAAATGAGCAGTTCTTC	CASSEGSGGNEQFF
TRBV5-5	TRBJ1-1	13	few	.	TGTGCCAGCAGCTTGGTGGTGAGGACTGAAGCTTTCTTT	CASSLVVRTEAFF
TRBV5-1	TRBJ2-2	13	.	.	TGCGCCAGCAGCTTGATAACTACCGGGGAGCTGTTTTTT	CASSLITTGELFF
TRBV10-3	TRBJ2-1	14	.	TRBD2	TGTGCCATCAGTGTTGAGCGGGGCGAAAATGAGCAGTTCTTC	CAISVERGENEQFF
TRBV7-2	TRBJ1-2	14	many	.	TGTGCCAGCAGCTCGGACAGCTATTACTATGGCTACACCTTC	CASSSDSYYYGYTF
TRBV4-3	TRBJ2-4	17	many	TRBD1	TGCGCCAGCAGCCCTACAGGGGGCTGGTCGGCCAAAAACATTCAGTACTTC	CASSPTGGWSAKNIQYF
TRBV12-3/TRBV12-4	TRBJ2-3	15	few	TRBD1	TGTGCCAGCAGTCCGCAGGCAGGGACAGGGGATACGCAGTATTTT	CASSPQAGTGDTQYF
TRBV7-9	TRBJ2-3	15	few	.	TGTGCCAGCAGCCCAGGAGGGGGGCTAGTCTCTCAGCAGTATTTT	CASSPGGGLVSQQYF
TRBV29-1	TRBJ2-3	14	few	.	TGCAGCGGGTTCGGCAGCCCCTCCACAGATACGCAGTATTTT	CSGFGSPSTDTQYF
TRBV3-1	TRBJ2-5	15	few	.	TGTGCCAGCAGCCAAGTCCGCAGTAACCAAGAGACCCAGTACTTC	CASSQVRSNQETQYF
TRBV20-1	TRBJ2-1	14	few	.	TGCAGTGCCGGCGGAGAGACTCAATACAATGAGCAGTTCTTC	CSAGGETQYNEQFF
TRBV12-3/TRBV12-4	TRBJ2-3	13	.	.	TGTGCCAGCAGTATTGGACTAATAGATACGCAGTATTTT	CASSIGLIDTQYF